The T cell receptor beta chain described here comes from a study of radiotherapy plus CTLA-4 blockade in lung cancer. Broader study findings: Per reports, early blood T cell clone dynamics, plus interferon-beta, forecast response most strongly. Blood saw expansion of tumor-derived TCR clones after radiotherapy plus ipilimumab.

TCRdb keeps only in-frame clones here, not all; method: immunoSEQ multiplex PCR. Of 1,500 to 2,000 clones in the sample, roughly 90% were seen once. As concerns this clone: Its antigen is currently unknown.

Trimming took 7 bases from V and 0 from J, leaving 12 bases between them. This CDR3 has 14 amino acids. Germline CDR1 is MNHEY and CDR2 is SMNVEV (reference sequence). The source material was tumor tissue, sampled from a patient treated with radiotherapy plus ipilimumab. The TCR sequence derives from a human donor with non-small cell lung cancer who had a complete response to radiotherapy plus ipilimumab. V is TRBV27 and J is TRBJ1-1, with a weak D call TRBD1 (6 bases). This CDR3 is CASNSQGMNTEAFF. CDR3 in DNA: TGTGCCAGCAATTCACAGGGCATGAACACTGAAGCTTTCTTT.